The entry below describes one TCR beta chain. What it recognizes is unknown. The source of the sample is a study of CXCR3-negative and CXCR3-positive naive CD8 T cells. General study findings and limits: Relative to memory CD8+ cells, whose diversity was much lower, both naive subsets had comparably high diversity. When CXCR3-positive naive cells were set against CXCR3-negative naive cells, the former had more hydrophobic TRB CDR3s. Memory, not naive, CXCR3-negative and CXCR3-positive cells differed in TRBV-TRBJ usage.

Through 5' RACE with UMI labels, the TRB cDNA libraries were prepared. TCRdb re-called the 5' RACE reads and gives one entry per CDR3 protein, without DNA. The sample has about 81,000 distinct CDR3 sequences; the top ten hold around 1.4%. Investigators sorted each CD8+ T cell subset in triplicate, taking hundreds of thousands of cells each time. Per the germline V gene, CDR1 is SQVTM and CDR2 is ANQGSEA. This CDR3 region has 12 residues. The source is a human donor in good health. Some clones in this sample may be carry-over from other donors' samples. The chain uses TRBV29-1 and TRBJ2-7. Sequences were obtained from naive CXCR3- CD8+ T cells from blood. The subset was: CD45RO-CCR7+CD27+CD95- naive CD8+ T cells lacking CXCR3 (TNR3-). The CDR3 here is CSVAVRWDEQYF.